Listed below are T cell receptor beta chains from one sample, sequenced in a study of cytomegalovirus exposure and HLA in healthy donors. Sequencing was performed with immunoSEQ multiplex PCR; in TCRdb, only in-frame clones are kept and a portion is missing. The repertoire consists of under 200,000 clones, with approximately 86% occurring once and the leading ten covering approximately 2%. The sequenced material came from PBMCs. The receptors stem from a woman younger than 30 in good health and CMV-seronegative. CDR3s include the opening cysteine and the closing phenylalanine or tryptophan. Each record gives: V gene, D gene, J gene, clone size, CDR3 DNA, CDR3 protein. A D gene is named only where the DNA matches it firmly. The listing skips clone size in some rows; elsewhere it reads once, few, many or a size class.

v_call: TRBV7-6
d_call: TRBD2
j_call: TRBJ2-7
clone_size: -
cdr3_nt: TGTGCCAGCAGCTTAAACCTAGCGGGAGGCGAGCAGTACTTC
cdr3_aa: CASSLNLAGGEQYF

v_call: TRBV6-4
d_call: -
j_call: TRBJ1-2
clone_size: -
cdr3_nt: TGTGCCAGCAGTGACGATGGCGTTACTATACAGACAGAGACTAACTATGGCTACACCTTC
cdr3_aa: CASSDDGVTIQTETNYGYTF

v_call: TRBV19
d_call: -
j_call: TRBJ1-1
clone_size: once
cdr3_nt: TGTGCCAGTAGTATAGTGGCAGGCATGGAAGCTTTCTTT
cdr3_aa: CASSIVAGMEAFF

v_call: TRBV10-3
d_call: -
j_call: TRBJ1-6
clone_size: -
cdr3_nt: TGTGCCATCAGTGAGCCGAGGGCAGGGCAGGGCGGGGATTCACCCCTCCACTTT
cdr3_aa: CAISEPRAGQGGDSPLHF

v_call: TRBV30
d_call: -
j_call: TRBJ1-4
clone_size: once
cdr3_nt: TGTGCCTGGAGTCAGGGTTCAACTAATGAAAAACTGTTTTTT
cdr3_aa: CAWSQGSTNEKLFF

v_call: TRBV15
d_call: -
j_call: TRBJ2-3
clone_size: -
cdr3_nt: TGTGCCACCAGCAGCACGGTCTTAACTAAGGATACGCAGTATTTT
cdr3_aa: CATSSTVLTKDTQYF

v_call: TRBV28
d_call: TRBD1
j_call: TRBJ1-2
clone_size: -
cdr3_nt: TGTGCCAGCAGTTCTGGGGGACAGGGGAGGTGGGCTAACTATGGCTACACCTTC
cdr3_aa: CASSSGGQGRWANYGYTF

v_call: TRBV27
d_call: TRBD1
j_call: TRBJ2-7
clone_size: once
cdr3_nt: TGTGCCAGCAGTCTCACAGGGGACATATACGAGCAGTACTTC
cdr3_aa: CASSLTGDIYEQYF

v_call: TRBV5-1
d_call: TRBD2
j_call: TRBJ2-7
clone_size: -
cdr3_nt: TGCGCCAGCAGCCTTAGCGGGAGTTCGGGTGAGCAGTACTTC
cdr3_aa: CASSLSGSSGEQYF

v_call: TRBV9
d_call: TRBD2
j_call: TRBJ2-5
clone_size: -
cdr3_nt: TGTGCCAGCAGCGTAGCTCGGGGTAGCGGGCCGCAAGAGACCCAGTACTTC
cdr3_aa: CASSVARGSGPQETQYF

v_call: TRBV27
d_call: -
j_call: TRBJ2-7
clone_size: -
cdr3_nt: TGTGCCAGCGGGCGGGGCAGCGCAAGAGAGCAGTACTTC
cdr3_aa: CASGRGSAREQYF

v_call: TRBV19
d_call: -
j_call: TRBJ2-7
clone_size: -
cdr3_nt: TGTGCCAGTAGTATAGGGGCAGCCTCCTACGAGCAGTACTTC
cdr3_aa: CASSIGAASYEQYF

v_call: TRBV6-1
d_call: -
j_call: TRBJ1-6
clone_size: once
cdr3_nt: TGTGCCAGTGCCAGCGCGGGGGACTTCCTCCACTTT
cdr3_aa: CASASAGDFLHF

v_call: TRBV18
d_call: TRBD1
j_call: TRBJ1-2
clone_size: -
cdr3_nt: TGTGCCAGCTCACCGTCCATGCGACAGGGGCATTATGGCTACACCTTC
cdr3_aa: CASSPSMRQGHYGYTF

v_call: TRBV18
d_call: -
j_call: TRBJ1-5
clone_size: -
cdr3_nt: TGTGCCAGCTCGCCCGCGGGGGGACTGAGCAATCAGCCCCAGCATTTT
cdr3_aa: CASSPAGGLSNQPQHF

v_call: TRBV29-1
d_call: -
j_call: TRBJ1-2
clone_size: once
cdr3_nt: TGCAGCGTTGAAGTTCTCTTATGGACGGACATATCAGGGGGCTACACCTTC
cdr3_aa: CSVEVLLWTDISGGYTF

v_call: TRBV6-4
d_call: TRBD2
j_call: TRBJ2-3
clone_size: -
cdr3_nt: TGTGCCAGCAGCGTACTAGCGGGGGGCACAGATACGCAGTATTTT
cdr3_aa: CASSVLAGGTDTQYF

v_call: TRBV7-9
d_call: TRBD1
j_call: TRBJ1-2
clone_size: -
cdr3_nt: TGTGCCAGCAGCTTCGACAGGGGAGGGCACTATGGCTACACCTTC
cdr3_aa: CASSFDRGGHYGYTF

v_call: TRBV27
d_call: TRBD2
j_call: TRBJ2-7
clone_size: -
cdr3_nt: TGTGCCAGCAGCCGTCTAGCGGGGGACTCCTACGAGCAGTACTTC
cdr3_aa: CASSRLAGDSYEQYF

v_call: TRBV6-5
d_call: -
j_call: TRBJ1-5
clone_size: -
cdr3_nt: TGTGCCAGCAGTTACTCGAGGAGTAATCAGCCCCAGCATTTT
cdr3_aa: CASSYSRSNQPQHF

v_call: TRBV29-1
d_call: TRBD1
j_call: TRBJ1-2
clone_size: -
cdr3_nt: TGCAGCGTTCCCGGGACAGGGGACCTAGGTGCTGGCTACACCTTC
cdr3_aa: CSVPGTGDLGAGYTF

v_call: TRBV30
d_call: -
j_call: TRBJ1-3
clone_size: -
cdr3_nt: TGTGCCTGGAGTGTGGAGGGGAACACCATATATTTT
cdr3_aa: CAWSVEGNTIYF

v_call: TRBV30
d_call: -
j_call: TRBJ1-5
clone_size: -
cdr3_nt: TGTGCCTGGAGCCCCGGGGGGACCCCCGGAAGGCAGCCCCAGCATTTT
cdr3_aa: CAWSPGGTPGRQPQHF

v_call: TRBV28
d_call: TRBD2
j_call: TRBJ2-2
clone_size: -
cdr3_nt: TGTGCCAGCACGGACGGGAGGGACACCGGGGAGCTGTTTTTT
cdr3_aa: CASTDGRDTGELFF

v_call: TRBV27
d_call: -
j_call: TRBJ2-3
clone_size: -
cdr3_nt: TGTGCCAGCAGTCCTAAAGCGAGACGCACAGATACGCAGTATTTT
cdr3_aa: CASSPKARRTDTQYF

v_call: TRBV28
d_call: -
j_call: TRBJ2-7
clone_size: -
cdr3_nt: TGTGCCAGCAGTTTATACCCCGTCCCCACGGGACTTGCAACCACTAGTTCCTACGAGCAGTACTTC
cdr3_aa: CASSLYPVPTGLATTSSYEQYF

v_call: TRBV2
d_call: TRBD2
j_call: TRBJ2-7
clone_size: once
cdr3_nt: TGTGCCAGCAGTGGGATAGCGGGGGTCTACGAGCAGTACTTC
cdr3_aa: CASSGIAGVYEQYF

v_call: TRBV30
d_call: -
j_call: TRBJ1-5
clone_size: -
cdr3_nt: TGTGCCTGGAGTGGGGCCGCCAGGGCCAATCAGCCCCAGCATTTT
cdr3_aa: CAWSGAARANQPQHF

v_call: TRBV10-3
d_call: TRBD1
j_call: TRBJ1-2
clone_size: -
cdr3_nt: TGTGCCATCAGGGGACAGGGGACCAACGGCTACACCTTC
cdr3_aa: CAIRGQGTNGYTF

v_call: TRBV5-1
d_call: -
j_call: TRBJ2-5
clone_size: -
cdr3_nt: TGCGCCAGCAGCTTGATACAGGGTTGGGAGGAGACCCAGTACTTC
cdr3_aa: CASSLIQGWEETQYF

v_call: TRBV5-5
d_call: TRBD1
j_call: TRBJ1-5
clone_size: -
cdr3_nt: TGTGCCAGCAGCTTGGGGGACAGCCTCAATCAGCCCCAGCATTTT
cdr3_aa: CASSLGDSLNQPQHF

v_call: TRBV2
d_call: -
j_call: TRBJ1-1
clone_size: few
cdr3_nt: TGTGCCAGCAGTGTTCGCAGGGACACTGAAGCTTTCTTT
cdr3_aa: CASSVRRDTEAFF

v_call: TRBV5-1
d_call: -
j_call: TRBJ2-2
clone_size: -
cdr3_nt: TGCGCCAGCAGCTTGGGTGGGGGCAGCACCGGGGAGCTGTTTTTT
cdr3_aa: CASSLGGGSTGELFF

v_call: TRBV5-1
d_call: TRBD1
j_call: TRBJ1-2
clone_size: -
cdr3_nt: TGCGCCAGCACTCCATTCCCGGACAGGCCAGGGGCCTTGGGCTACACCTTC
cdr3_aa: CASTPFPDRPGALGYTF

v_call: TRBV10-3
d_call: TRBD2
j_call: TRBJ2-5
clone_size: -
cdr3_nt: TGTGCCATCAGTGCCGGACTAGCGGGGGCTAACCAAGAGACCCAGTACTTC
cdr3_aa: CAISAGLAGANQETQYF

v_call: TRBV19
d_call: -
j_call: TRBJ2-1
clone_size: -
cdr3_nt: TGTGCCAGTAGTGGGGATTCAGCGGAGATAAATGAGCAGTTCTTC
cdr3_aa: CASSGDSAEINEQFF

v_call: TRBV5-1
d_call: -
j_call: TRBJ1-6
clone_size: -
cdr3_nt: TGCGCCAGCAGCGACCGGTCCGGGACTCCCGGCTCACCCCTCCACTTT
cdr3_aa: CASSDRSGTPGSPLHF

v_call: TRBV7-2
d_call: TRBD1
j_call: TRBJ1-4
clone_size: -
cdr3_nt: TGTGCCAGCAGCTTAACCGGGACAGGACCTAATGAAAAACTGTTTTTT
cdr3_aa: CASSLTGTGPNEKLFF

v_call: TRBV28
d_call: -
j_call: TRBJ2-3
clone_size: -
cdr3_nt: TGTGCCAGCAGACATGGGGGGGGGCTAGCGGTCAAAACAGATACGCAGTATTTT
cdr3_aa: CASRHGGGLAVKTDTQYF

v_call: TRBV28
d_call: -
j_call: TRBJ2-1
clone_size: once
cdr3_nt: TGTGCCAGCAGTTTAAGGGGGTCAGGGGAGCAGTTCTTC
cdr3_aa: CASSLRGSGEQFF

v_call: TRBV7-9
d_call: -
j_call: TRBJ1-2
clone_size: -
cdr3_nt: TGTGCCAGCAGCTCATCGGTGACAGCTTCCTATGGCTACACCTTC
cdr3_aa: CASSSSVTASYGYTF

v_call: TRBV5-1
d_call: TRBD1
j_call: TRBJ1-6
clone_size: -
cdr3_nt: TGCGCCAGCAGCTTGGAGGGACAGAACCACCTATCACCCCTCCACTTT
cdr3_aa: CASSLEGQNHLSPLHF